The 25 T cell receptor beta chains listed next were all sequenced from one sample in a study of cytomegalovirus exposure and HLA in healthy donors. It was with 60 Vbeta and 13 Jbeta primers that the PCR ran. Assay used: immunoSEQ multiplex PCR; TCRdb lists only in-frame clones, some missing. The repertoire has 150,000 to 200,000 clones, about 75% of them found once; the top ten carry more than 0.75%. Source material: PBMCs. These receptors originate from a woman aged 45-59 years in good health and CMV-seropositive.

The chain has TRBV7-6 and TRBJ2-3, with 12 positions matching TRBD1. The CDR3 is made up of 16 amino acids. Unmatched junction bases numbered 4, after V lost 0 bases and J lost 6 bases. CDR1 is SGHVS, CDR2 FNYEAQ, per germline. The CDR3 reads CASSLAGTGGDDTQYF. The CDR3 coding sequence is TGTGCCAGCAGCTTAGCCGGGACAGGGGGCGACGATACGCAGTATTTT.

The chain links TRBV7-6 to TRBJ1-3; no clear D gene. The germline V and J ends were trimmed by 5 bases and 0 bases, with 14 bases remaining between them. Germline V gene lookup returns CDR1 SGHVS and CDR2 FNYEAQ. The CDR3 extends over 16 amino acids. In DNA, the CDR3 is TGTGCCAGCAGCCCCGGACTGCTTCCCTCTGGAAACACCATATATTTT. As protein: CASSPGLLPSGNTIYF.

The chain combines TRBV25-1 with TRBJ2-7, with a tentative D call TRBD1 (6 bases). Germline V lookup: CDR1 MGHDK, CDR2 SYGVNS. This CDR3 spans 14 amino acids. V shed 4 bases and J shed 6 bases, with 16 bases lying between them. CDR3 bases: TGTGCCAGCAGTGTAAGGGGGAATCTTCGCGAGCAGTACTTC. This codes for CASSVRGNLREQYF.

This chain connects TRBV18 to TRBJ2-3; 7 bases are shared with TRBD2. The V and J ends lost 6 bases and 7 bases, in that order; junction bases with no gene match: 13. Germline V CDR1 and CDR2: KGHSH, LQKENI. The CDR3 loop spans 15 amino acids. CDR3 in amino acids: CASSGLDGQGNTQYF. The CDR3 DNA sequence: TGTGCCAGCTCCGGACTAGACGGCCAAGGAAATACGCAGTATTTT.

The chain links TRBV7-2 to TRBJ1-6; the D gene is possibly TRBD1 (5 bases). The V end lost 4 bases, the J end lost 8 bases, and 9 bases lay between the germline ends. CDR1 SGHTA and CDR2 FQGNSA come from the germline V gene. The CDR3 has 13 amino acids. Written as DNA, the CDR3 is TGTGCCAGCAGCTCCGACAGTTATTCACCCCTCCACTTT. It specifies CASSSDSYSPLHF.

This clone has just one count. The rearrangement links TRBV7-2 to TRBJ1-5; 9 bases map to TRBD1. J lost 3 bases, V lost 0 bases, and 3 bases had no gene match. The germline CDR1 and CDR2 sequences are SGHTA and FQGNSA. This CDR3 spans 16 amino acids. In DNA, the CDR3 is TGTGCCAGCAGCTTAGCCGGGACAGGGTCCAATCAGCCCCAGCATTTT. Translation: CASSLAGTGSNQPQHF.

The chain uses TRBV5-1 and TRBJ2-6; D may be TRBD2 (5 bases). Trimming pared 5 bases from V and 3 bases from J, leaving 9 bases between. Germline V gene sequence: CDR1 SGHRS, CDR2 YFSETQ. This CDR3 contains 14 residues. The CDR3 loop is CASREANGANVLTF. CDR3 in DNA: TGCGCCAGCAGGGAGGCTAATGGGGCCAACGTCCTGACTTTC.

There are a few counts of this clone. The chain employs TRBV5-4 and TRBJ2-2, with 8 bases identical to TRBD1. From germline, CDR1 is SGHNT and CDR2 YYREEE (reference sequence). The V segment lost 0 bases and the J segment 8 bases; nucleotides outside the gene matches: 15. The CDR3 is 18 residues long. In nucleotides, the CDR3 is TGTGCCAGCAGCTTGGCTCCCCAGGCAGGGGGCGTAGGAGGGGAGCTGTTTTTT. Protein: CASSLAPQAGGVGGELFF.

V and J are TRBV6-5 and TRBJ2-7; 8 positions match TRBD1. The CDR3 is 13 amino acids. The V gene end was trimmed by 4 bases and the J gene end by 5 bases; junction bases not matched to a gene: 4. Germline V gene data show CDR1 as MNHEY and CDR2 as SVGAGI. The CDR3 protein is CASSFGQGNEQYF. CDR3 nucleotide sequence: TGTGCCAGCAGTTTCGGACAGGGAAACGAGCAGTACTTC.

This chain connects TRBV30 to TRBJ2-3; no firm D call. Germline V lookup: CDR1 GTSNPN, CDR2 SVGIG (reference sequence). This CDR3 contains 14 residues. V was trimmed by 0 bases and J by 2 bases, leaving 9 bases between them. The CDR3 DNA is TGTGCCTGGAGTGTAGCGTTACCCACAGATACGCAGTATTTT. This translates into CAWSVALPTDTQYF.

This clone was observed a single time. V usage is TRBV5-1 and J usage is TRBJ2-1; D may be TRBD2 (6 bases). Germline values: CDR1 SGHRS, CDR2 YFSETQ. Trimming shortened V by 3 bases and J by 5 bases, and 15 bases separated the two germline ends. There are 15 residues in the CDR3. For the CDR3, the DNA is TGCGCCAGCAGCTCTGGACAATGGGGGGACAATGAGCAGTTCTTC. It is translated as CASSSGQWGDNEQFF.

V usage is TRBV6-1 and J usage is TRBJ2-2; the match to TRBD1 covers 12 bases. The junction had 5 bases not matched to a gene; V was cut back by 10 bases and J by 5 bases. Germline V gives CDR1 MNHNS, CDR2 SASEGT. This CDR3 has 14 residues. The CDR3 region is CATGTGGGTGELFF. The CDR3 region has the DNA TGTGCCACCGGGACAGGGGGCGGAACCGGGGAGCTGTTTTTT.

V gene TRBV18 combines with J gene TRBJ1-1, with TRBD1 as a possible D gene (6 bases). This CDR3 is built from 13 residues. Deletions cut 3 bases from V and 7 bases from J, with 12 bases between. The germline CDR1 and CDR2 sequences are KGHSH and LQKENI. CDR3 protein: CASSPTGTVEAFF. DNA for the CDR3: TGTGCCAGCTCACCTACAGGGACCGTTGAAGCTTTCTTT.

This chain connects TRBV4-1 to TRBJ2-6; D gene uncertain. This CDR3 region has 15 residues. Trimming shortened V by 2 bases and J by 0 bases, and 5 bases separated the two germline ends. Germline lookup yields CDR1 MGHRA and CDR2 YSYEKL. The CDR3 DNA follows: TGCGCCAGCAGCCAAATCGTCTCTGGGGCCAACGTCCTGACTTTC. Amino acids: CASSQIVSGANVLTF.

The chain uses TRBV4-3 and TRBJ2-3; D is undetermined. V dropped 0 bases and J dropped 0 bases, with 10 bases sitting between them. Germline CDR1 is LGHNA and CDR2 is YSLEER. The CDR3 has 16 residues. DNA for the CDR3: TGCGCCAGCAGCCAAGACCCAGGATCTAGCACAGATACGCAGTATTTT. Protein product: CASSQDPGSSTDTQYF.

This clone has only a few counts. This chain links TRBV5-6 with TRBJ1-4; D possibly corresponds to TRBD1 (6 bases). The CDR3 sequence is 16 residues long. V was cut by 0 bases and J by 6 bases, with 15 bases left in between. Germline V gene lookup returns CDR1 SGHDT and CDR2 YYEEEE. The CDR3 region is CASSLGLGTFDEKLFF. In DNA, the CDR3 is TGTGCCAGCAGCTTGGGGTTGGGGACATTTGATGAAAAACTGTTTTTT.

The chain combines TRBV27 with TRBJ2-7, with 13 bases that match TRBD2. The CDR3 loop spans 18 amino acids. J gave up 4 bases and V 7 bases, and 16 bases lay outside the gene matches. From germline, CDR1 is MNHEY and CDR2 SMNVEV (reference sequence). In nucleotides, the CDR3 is TGTGCCAGCACTCCATCCCGGACTAGCGGGAGACAAGCATACGAGCAGTACTTC. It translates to CASTPSRTSGRQAYEQYF.

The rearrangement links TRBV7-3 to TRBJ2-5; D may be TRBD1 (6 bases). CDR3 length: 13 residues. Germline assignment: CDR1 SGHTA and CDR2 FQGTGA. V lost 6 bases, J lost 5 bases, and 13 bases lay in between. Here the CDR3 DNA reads TGTGCCAGCAGTCTTGCGAGGGGGGAGACCCAGTACTTC. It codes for CASSLARGETQYF.

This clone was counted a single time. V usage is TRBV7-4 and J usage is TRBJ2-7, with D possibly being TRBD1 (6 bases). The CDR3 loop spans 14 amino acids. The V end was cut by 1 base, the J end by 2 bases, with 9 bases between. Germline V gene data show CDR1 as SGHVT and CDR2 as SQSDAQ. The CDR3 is CASSLDRAAYEQYF. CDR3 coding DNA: TGTGCCAGCAGCTTAGACAGGGCAGCCTACGAGCAGTACTTC.

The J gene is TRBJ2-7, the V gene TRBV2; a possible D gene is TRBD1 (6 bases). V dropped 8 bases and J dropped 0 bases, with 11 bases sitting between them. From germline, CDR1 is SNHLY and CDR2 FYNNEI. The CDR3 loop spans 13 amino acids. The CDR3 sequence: CASATGSSYEQYF. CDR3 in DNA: TGTGCCAGCGCGACAGGCTCCTCCTACGAGCAGTACTTC.

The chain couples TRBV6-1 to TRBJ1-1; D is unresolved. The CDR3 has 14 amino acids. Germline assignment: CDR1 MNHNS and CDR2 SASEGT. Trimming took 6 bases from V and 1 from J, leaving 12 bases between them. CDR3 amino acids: CASSLGDANTEAFF. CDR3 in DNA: TGTGCCAGCAGCTTAGGAGATGCGAACACTGAAGCTTTCTTT.

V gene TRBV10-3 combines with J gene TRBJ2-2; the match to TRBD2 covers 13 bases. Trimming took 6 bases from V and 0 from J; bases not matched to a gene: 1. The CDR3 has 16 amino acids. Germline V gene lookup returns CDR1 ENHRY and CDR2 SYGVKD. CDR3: CAIRTSGGTNTGELFF. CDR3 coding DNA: TGTGCCATCAGGACTAGCGGGGGGACGAACACCGGGGAGCTGTTTTTT.

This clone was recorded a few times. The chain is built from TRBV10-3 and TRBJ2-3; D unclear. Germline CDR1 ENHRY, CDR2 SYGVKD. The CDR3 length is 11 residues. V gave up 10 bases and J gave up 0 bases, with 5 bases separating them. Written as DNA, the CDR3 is TGTGCCACCCAGAGCACAGATACGCAGTATTTT. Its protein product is CATQSTDTQYF.

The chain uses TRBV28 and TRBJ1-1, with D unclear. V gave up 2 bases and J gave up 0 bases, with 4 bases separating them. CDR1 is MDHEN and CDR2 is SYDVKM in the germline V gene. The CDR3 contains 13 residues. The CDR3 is CASSLTMNTEAFF. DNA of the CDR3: TGTGCCAGCAGTTTAACTATGAACACTGAAGCTTTCTTT.

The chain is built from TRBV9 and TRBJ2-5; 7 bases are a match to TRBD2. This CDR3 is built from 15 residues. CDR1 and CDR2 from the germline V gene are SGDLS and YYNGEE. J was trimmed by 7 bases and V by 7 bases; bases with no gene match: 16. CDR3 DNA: TGTGCCAGCCCTCTTGGGGGGGGAGGTTTCTGGACCCAGTACTTC. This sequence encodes CASPLGGGGFWTQYF.